The 31 T cell receptor beta chains listed next were all sequenced from one sample in a study of early T cells in non-severe SARS-CoV-2 infection. MiXCR was run by TCRdb on the 5' RACE reads, yielding one entry per CDR3 protein. The table lists more than 90,000 distinct CDR3 sequences, over 10% of them singletons, with 2% to 2.5% in the top ten. Material for sequencing was whole blood. Source of these receptors: an adult who was a healthcare worker with PCR-confirmed SARS-CoV-2 infection or an uninfected control (not recorded which).

This clonotype was found many times. The chain joins TRBV7-9 to TRBJ2-2; perhaps TRBD1 as D (6 bases). The CDR3 runs to 16 residues. CDR1 is SEHNR, CDR2 FQNEAQ, per germline (reference sequence). The ends were cut back, 5 bases at V and 3 bases at J, with 16 bases in the middle. The CDR3 coding sequence is TGTGCCAGCAGCGGGACACCCGGGGCGTACACCGGGGAGCTGTTTTTT. It is translated as CASSGTPGAYTGELFF. The whole variable domain, filled in from reference TRBV7-9 and TRBJ2-2, reads DTGVSQNPRHKITKRGQNVTFRCDPISEHNRLYWYRQTLGQGPEFLTYFQNEAQLEKSRLLSDRFSAERPKGSFSTLEIQRTEQGDSAMYLCASSGTPGAYTGELFFGEGSRLTVL.

V is TRBV7-2 and J is TRBJ2-3; TRBD1 matches at 10 bases. This CDR3 is built from 14 residues. Germline-derived CDR1 and CDR2 are SGHTA and FQGNSA. V trimming: 8 bases; J trimming: 4 bases; junction bases outside the gene matches: 6. The CDR3 region has the DNA TGTGCCAGCCAGCGGGACAGGGGTCCAGATACGCAGTATTTT. It is translated as CASQRDRGPDTQYF.

To note about this clonotype: A much more abundant neighbour one base away suggests this may be a read error. The chain recombines TRBV20-1 with TRBJ2-3; D may be TRBD2 (5 bases). Trimming took off 3 bases at V and 8 bases at J, with 9 bases between the two ends. Germline values: CDR1 DFQATT, CDR2 SNEGSKA (reference sequence). The length of the CDR3 is 11 residues. CDR3 coding DNA: TGCAGTGCTAGCTGGAGGTGTACGCAGTATTTT. Translation: CSASWRCTQYF.

The V and J genes are TRBV12-3 or TRBV12-4 and TRBJ2-7, with D hard to call. The germline V and J ends were trimmed by 6 bases and 5 bases, with 14 bases remaining between them. This CDR3 is built from 13 residues. In nucleotides, the CDR3 is TGTGCCAGCAGCCTGGGGTGGGTACACGAGCAGTACTTC. Translation gives CASSLGWVHEQYF.

This clonotype has at least ten counts. V gene TRBV7-9 combines with J gene TRBJ2-1, with 7 bases aligning to TRBD1. CDR3 length: 15 residues. Germline V gene sequence: CDR1 SEHNR, CDR2 FQNEAQ (reference sequence). J gave up 2 bases and V 6 bases, and 7 bases lay outside the gene matches. The CDR3: CASSRWDSPYNEQFF. CDR3 bases: TGTGCCAGCAGTAGATGGGACAGCCCCTACAATGAGCAGTTCTTC.

The rearrangement joins TRBV29-1 to TRBJ1-5, with D possibly being TRBD1 (6 bases). Germline-derived CDR1 and CDR2 are SQVTM and ANQGSEA. The CDR3 runs to 12 residues. V gave up 6 bases and J gave up 3 bases, with 9 bases separating them. CDR3 nucleotides: TGCAGCGTACAGGGCGCCAATCAGCCCCAGCATTTT. This translates into CSVQGANQPQHF.

This clonotype was observed a handful of times. The CDR3 DNA sequence: TGTGCCAGCTCGACAGGGGGGTTTGAGCAGTTCTTC. Translation: CASSTGGFEQFF. The chain employs TRBV18 and TRBJ2-1; 9 bases agree with TRBD1. Germline assignment: CDR1 KGHSH and CDR2 LQKENI. After removal of 6 bases from V and 9 bases from J, the junction contained 3 bases not matched to a gene. CDR3 size: 12 residues.

This clonotype has just a few counts. This chain uses TRBV20-1 with TRBJ1-6; D call uncertain. Per germline, CDR1 DFQATT and CDR2 SNEGSKA (reference sequence). V was clipped by 2 bases and J by 7 bases, with 12 bases between them. The CDR3 has 14 residues. The CDR3 DNA is TGCAGTGCTAGAACAAGTCACGGCAATTCACCCCTCCACTTT. Amino acid sequence: CSARTSHGNSPLHF.

This clonotype was detected ten times or more. J is TRBJ1-2 and V is TRBV19; D gene uncertain. Trimming removed 4 bases at V and 4 bases at J, with 16 bases between. Germline CDR1 reads LNHDA; CDR2 reads SQIVND (reference sequence). This CDR3 contains 15 residues. The CDR3: CASSNRPGRTYGYTF. CDR3 nucleotide sequence: TGTGCCAGTAGTAACAGACCCGGACGGACCTATGGCTACACCTTC.

The genes are TRBV7-3 and TRBJ1-1, with D possibly TRBD1 on 6 matching bases. Trimming took 0 bases from V and 12 from J, leaving 14 bases between them. This CDR3 contains 13 residues. CDR1 and CDR2 from the germline V gene are SGHTA and FQGTGA. The CDR3 sequence is CASSLTQQGQTFF. The CDR3 bases are TGTGCCAGCAGCTTAACCCAACAGGGCCAGACTTTCTTT.

This sequence joins TRBV5-1 and TRBJ2-5; possibly TRBD1 for D (7 bases). The CDR3 runs 16 residues. Per the germline V gene, CDR1 is SGHRS and CDR2 is YFSETQ. The V gene lost 4 bases and the J gene lost 1 base, with 17 bases spanning the gap. The CDR3 here is CASSPEGQLSQETQYF. The CDR3 DNA reads as TGCGCCAGCAGCCCGGAGGGACAGCTCTCCCAAGAGACCCAGTACTTC.

This clonotype is a singleton in its sample. The V and J genes are TRBV28 and TRBJ2-7; 11 bases map to TRBD1. The CDR3 has 13 amino acids. CDR1 MDHEN and CDR2 SYDVKM come from the germline V gene. The ends lost 5 bases at V and 9 bases at J; junction bases unmatched: 6. The CDR3 DNA reads TGTGCCAGCAGTACACCCGGGACAGGGGGGCAGTACTTC. Translated, it gives CASSTPGTGGQYF.

There are a few counts of this clonotype. The chain has TRBV2 and TRBJ1-1; D is uncertain. The CDR3 runs 13 residues. Per the germline V gene, CDR1 is SNHLY and CDR2 is FYNNEI. Trimming left V 3 bases short and J 4 bases short, with 9 bases between. The CDR3 DNA is TGTGCCAGCAGTGATGCAGGACGCACTGAAGCTTTCTTT. It encodes CASSDAGRTEAFF. The full variable domain, in which reference TRBV2 and TRBJ1-1 provide the parts outside the CDR3, is EPEVTQTPSHQVTQMGQEVILRCVPISNHLYFYWYRQILGQKVEFLVSFYNNEISEKSEIFDDQFSVERPDGSNFTLKIRSTKLEDSAMYFCASSDAGRTEAFFGQGTRLTVV.

This chain uses TRBV20-1 with TRBJ2-1; a possible D gene is TRBD2 (7 bases). The germline V gene encodes CDR1 DFQATT and CDR2 SNEGSKA (reference sequence). The V end was cut by 6 bases, the J end by 8 bases, with 20 bases between. The CDR3 consists of 14 residues. The CDR3 DNA sequence: TGCAGTGCCATGGGTGGGGGGGCTTTGGATGAGCAGTTCTTC. Its protein is CSAMGGGALDEQFF.

The rearrangement links TRBV6-5 to TRBJ1-5; D perhaps matches TRBD1 (6 bases). Germline CDR1 reads MNHEY; CDR2 reads SVGAGI. This CDR3 has 14 amino acids. Trimming pared 4 bases from V and 7 bases from J, leaving 14 bases between. CDR3 residues: CASSSQGRGQPQHF. The CDR3 region has the DNA TGTGCCAGCAGTTCACAGGGCCGGGGGCAGCCCCAGCATTTT.

This clonotype was seen a handful of times. The chain couples TRBV5-5 to TRBJ1-6, with D unresolved. The germline V gene has CDR1 SGHKS and CDR2 YYEKEE (reference sequence). Trimming took 0 bases from V and 8 from J, leaving 15 bases between them. The CDR3 has 16 amino acids. The CDR3 loop reads CASSLGVRGPDSPLHF. The CDR3 bases are TGTGCCAGCAGCTTGGGTGTTCGGGGTCCGGATTCACCCCTCCACTTT. Looking up the rest from reference TRBV5-5 and TRBJ1-6 gives the full variable domain: DAGVTQSPTHLIKTRGQQVTLRCSPISGHKSVSWYQQVLGQGPQFIFQYYEKEERGRGNFPDRFSARQFPNYSSELNVNALLLGDSALYLCASSLGVRGPDSPLHFGNGTRLTVT.

This clonotype has ten or more counts. CDR3 protein: CATSRASGSPLHF. In nucleotides, the CDR3 is TGTGCCACCAGCAGAGCGAGTGGTTCACCCCTCCACTTT. The chain has TRBV15 and TRBJ1-6; D gene unclear. The CDR3 runs to 13 residues. CDR1 LNHNV and CDR2 YYDKDF come from the germline V gene (reference sequence). V dropped 1 base and J dropped 9 bases, with 7 bases sitting between them.

This clonotype was seen repeatedly, ten times or more. CDR3 amino acids: CASSFFGRNDSPLHF. In DNA form, the CDR3 reads TGTGCCAGCAGTTTTTTCGGTCGGAACGATTCACCCCTCCACTTT. This chain joins TRBV27 and TRBJ1-6; D remains unclear. V was shortened by 3 bases and J by 8 bases, with 14 bases between the two germline ends. Germline V gene sequence: CDR1 MNHEY, CDR2 SMNVEV (reference sequence). The CDR3 has 15 amino acids.

The chain couples TRBV29-1 to TRBJ2-2; D remains unclear. The V and J ends lost 6 bases and 4 bases respectively, with 12 bases between them. The germline CDR1 and CDR2 sequences are SQVTM and ANQGSEA. The CDR3 sequence is 13 residues long. In nucleotides, the CDR3 is TGCAGCGTACAAGGTCGCGGCACCGGGGAGCTGTTTTTT. Protein: CSVQGRGTGELFF.

This clonotype was observed a handful of times. The V call is TRBV18, the J call TRBJ2-5; 10 bases map to TRBD2. In germline, CDR1 is KGHSH, CDR2 LQKENI. The CDR3 has 16 residues. The J segment lost 7 bases and the V segment lost 2 bases, leaving 10 bases of the junction unmatched. The CDR3 DNA reads as TGTGCCAGCTCACCAACAGGACTAGCGGAGGGTATGACCCAGTACTTC. Its translation: CASSPTGLAEGMTQYF. The full variable domain, its missing parts supplied by reference TRBV18 and TRBJ2-5, is NAGVMQNPRHLVRRRGQEARLRCSPMKGHSHVYWYRQLPEEGLKFMVYLQKENIIDESGMPKERFSAEFPKEGPSILRIQQVVRGDSAAYFCASSPTGLAEGMTQYFGPGTRLLVL.

A few counts support this clonotype. The chain has TRBV12-3 or TRBV12-4 and TRBJ2-5; no firm D call. Trimming pared 7 bases from V and 0 bases from J, leaving 21 bases between. This CDR3 contains 17 residues. CDR3: CASTHSIGGTYQETQYF. DNA of the CDR3: TGTGCCAGCACACATTCGATAGGCGGAACGTACCAAGAGACCCAGTACTTC.

This chain uses TRBV7-8 with TRBJ2-6, with D perhaps TRBD1 (5 bases). The CDR3 is made up of 19 amino acids. CDR1 SGHVS and CDR2 FQNEAQ come from the germline V gene. Trimming stripped 0 bases from V and 0 bases from J, with 15 bases between. The CDR3 DNA sequence: TGTGCCAGCAGCTTAGCCCGACCAGGGAAGAGCTCTGGGGCCAACGTCCTGACTTTC. Translating it yields CASSLARPGKSSGANVLTF.

The table lists this clonotype with a few counts. The chain has TRBV27 and TRBJ1-5; the match to TRBD1 covers 8 bases. The CDR3 sequence is 15 residues long. Trimming took 6 bases from V and 4 from J; bases not matched to a gene: 8. Germline loops: CDR1 MNHEY, CDR2 SMNVEV (reference sequence). The CDR3 DNA reads as TGTGCCAGCAGGCAGGGGGCACTAGGTAATCAGCCCCAGCATTTT. This translates into CASRQGALGNQPQHF.

The chain combines TRBV7-9 with TRBJ1-2, with D tentatively TRBD1 (6 bases). The CDR3 contains 17 residues. The V end lost 1 base, the J end lost 2 bases, and 17 bases lay between the germline ends. Germline V gives CDR1 SEHNR, CDR2 FQNEAQ (reference sequence). CDR3 nucleotides: TGTGCCAGCAGCTTAGAGGGGGGATTAACCTCCAACTATGGCTACACCTTC. It encodes CASSLEGGLTSNYGYTF. Supplemented by reference TRBV7-9 and TRBJ1-2, the full variable domain reads DTGVSQNPRHKITKRGQNVTFRCDPISEHNRLYWYRQTLGQGPEFLTYFQNEAQLEKSRLLSDRFSAERPKGSFSTLEIQRTEQGDSAMYLCASSLEGGLTSNYGYTFGSGTRLTVV.

The genes are TRBV6-6 and TRBJ1-5; TRBD1 is a possible D gene (5 bases). This CDR3 comprises 14 residues. Trimming shortened V by 6 bases and J by 9 bases, and 18 bases separated the two germline ends. The germline V gene encodes CDR1 MNHNY and CDR2 SVGAGI (reference sequence). The CDR3 reads CASRSFPPGGPQHF. The CDR3 coding sequence is TGTGCCAGCAGGTCCTTCCCTCCCGGGGGGCCCCAGCATTTT.

This clonotype came up many times. The chain has TRBV20-1 and TRBJ2-2; 8 nucleotides agree with TRBD1. Trimming at V came to 2 bases and at J to 7 bases, leaving 6 bases not matched to a gene. Germline values: CDR1 DFQATT, CDR2 SNEGSKA (reference sequence). The CDR3 loop spans 14 amino acids. As DNA, the CDR3 is TGCAGTGCTAGACGGCAGGGGGCCAGCGGGGAGCTGTTTTTT. Protein product: CSARRQGASGELFF.

In this sample, this clonotype turned up many times. J is TRBJ2-5 and V is TRBV29-1, with 8 bases lining up with TRBD2. Trimming cost V 7 bases and J 4 bases; bases outside gene matches: 8. The germline V gene encodes CDR1 SQVTM and CDR2 ANQGSEA. The CDR3 sequence is 13 residues long. CDR3 nucleotides: TGCAGCGCTCGGCCCGGGGGGGGAGAGACCCAGTACTTC. The encoded protein is CSARPGGGETQYF.

At least ten counts were recorded for this clonotype. The genes are TRBV14 and TRBJ2-3; possibly TRBD2 for D (5 bases). The germline gives CDR1 SGHDN, CDR2 FVKESK. Between the trimmed V and J ends, which lost 0 bases and 2 bases, there was a span of 12 bases. CDR3 length: 16 amino acids. CDR3 nucleotide sequence: TGTGCCAGCAGCCAAGAGGCAGGACTGACCACAGATACGCAGTATTTT. Protein sequence: CASSQEAGLTTDTQYF.

This clonotype was detected only a few times. The chain couples TRBV24-1 to TRBJ1-5; D remains ambiguous. V was pared by 5 bases and J by 3 bases, with 7 bases between. CDR1 KGHDR and CDR2 SFDVKD come from the germline V gene. This CDR3 spans 13 amino acids. In DNA, the CDR3 is TGTGCCACCAGTGCGTCCCTCAATCAGCCCCAGCATTTT. This translates into CATSASLNQPQHF.

This clonotype occurred many times. The chain employs TRBV3-1 and TRBJ2-1; D gene uncertain. The germline V gene encodes CDR1 LGHDT and CDR2 YNNKEL (reference sequence). CDR3 length: 12 amino acids. Between the trimmed V and J ends, which lost 5 bases and 4 bases, there was a span of 6 bases. The CDR3 protein is CASSRTYNEQFF. CDR3 sequence (DNA): TGTGCCAGCAGCAGAACATACAATGAGCAGTTCTTC.

This clonotype was seen many times. V usage is TRBV12-3 or TRBV12-4 and J usage is TRBJ1-5; D remains ambiguous. Trimming removed 1 base from V and 2 bases from J, with 0 bases in between. The CDR3 runs 12 residues. CDR3 DNA sequence: TGTGCCAGCAGTTTAGGCAATCAGCCCCAGCATTTT. It codes for CASSLGNQPQHF.